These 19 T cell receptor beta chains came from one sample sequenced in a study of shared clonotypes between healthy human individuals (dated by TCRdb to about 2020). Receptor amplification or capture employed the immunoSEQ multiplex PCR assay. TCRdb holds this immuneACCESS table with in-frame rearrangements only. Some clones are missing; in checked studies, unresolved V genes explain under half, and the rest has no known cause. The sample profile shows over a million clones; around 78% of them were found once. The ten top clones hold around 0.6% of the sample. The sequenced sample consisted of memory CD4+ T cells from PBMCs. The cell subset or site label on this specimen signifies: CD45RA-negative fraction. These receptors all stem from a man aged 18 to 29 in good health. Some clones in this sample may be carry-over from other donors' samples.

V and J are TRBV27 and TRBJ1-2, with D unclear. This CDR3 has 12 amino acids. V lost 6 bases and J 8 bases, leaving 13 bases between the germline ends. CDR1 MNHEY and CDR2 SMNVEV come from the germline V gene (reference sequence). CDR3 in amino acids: CASRNLQRGYTF. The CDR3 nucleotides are TGTGCCAGCAGGAACCTGCAAAGAGGCTACACCTTC.

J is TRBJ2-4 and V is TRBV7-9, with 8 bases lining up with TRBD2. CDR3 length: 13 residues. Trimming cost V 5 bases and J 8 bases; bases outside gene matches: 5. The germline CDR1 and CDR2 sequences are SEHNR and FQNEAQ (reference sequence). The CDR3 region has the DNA TGTGCCAGCAGCCCCGCGGGAGGACACATTCAGTACTTC. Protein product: CASSPAGGHIQYF.

The CDR3 sequence is CASSANGEGYQPQHF. CDR3 bases: TGTGCCAGCAGCGCAAACGGCGAAGGATATCAGCCCCAGCATTTT. The chain couples TRBV9 to TRBJ1-5, with D unresolved. Germline V gene sequence: CDR1 SGDLS, CDR2 YYNGEE. Trimming removed 3 bases at V and 5 bases at J, with 15 bases between. The CDR3 totals 15 residues.

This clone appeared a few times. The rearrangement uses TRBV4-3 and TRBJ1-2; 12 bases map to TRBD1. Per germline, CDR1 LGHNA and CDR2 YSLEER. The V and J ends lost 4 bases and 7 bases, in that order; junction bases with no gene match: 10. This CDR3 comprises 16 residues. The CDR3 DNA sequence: TGCGCCAGCAGCCCCATGGCGGGACAGGGGGCAAGTGGCTACACCTTC. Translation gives CASSPMAGQGASGYTF.

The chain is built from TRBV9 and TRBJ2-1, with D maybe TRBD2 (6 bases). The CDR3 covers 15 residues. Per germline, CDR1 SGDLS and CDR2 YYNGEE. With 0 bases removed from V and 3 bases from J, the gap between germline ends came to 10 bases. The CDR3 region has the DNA TGTGCCAGCAGCGTAGCGGCTAGCGTCTACAATGAGCAGTTCTTC. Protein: CASSVAASVYNEQFF.

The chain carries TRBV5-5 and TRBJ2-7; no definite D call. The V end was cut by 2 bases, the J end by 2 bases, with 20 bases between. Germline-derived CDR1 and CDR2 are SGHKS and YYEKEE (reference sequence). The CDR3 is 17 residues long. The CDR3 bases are TGTGCCAGCAGCTTTGGACCGAGTTCCAACCTTCCCTACGAGCAGTACTTC. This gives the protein CASSFGPSSNLPYEQYF.

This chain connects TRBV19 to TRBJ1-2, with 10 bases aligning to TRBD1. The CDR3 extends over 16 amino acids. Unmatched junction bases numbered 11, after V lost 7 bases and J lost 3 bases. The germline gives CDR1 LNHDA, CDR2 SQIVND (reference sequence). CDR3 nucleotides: TGTGCCAGTAACCACCCGACCGGGACAGGGGACTATGGCTACACCTTC. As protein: CASNHPTGTGDYGYTF.

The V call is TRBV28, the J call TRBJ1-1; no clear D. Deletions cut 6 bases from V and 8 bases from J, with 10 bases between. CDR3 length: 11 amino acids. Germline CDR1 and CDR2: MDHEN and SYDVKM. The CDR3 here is CASSLAREAFF. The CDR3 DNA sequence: TGTGCCAGCAGCCTGGCCCGGGAAGCTTTCTTT.

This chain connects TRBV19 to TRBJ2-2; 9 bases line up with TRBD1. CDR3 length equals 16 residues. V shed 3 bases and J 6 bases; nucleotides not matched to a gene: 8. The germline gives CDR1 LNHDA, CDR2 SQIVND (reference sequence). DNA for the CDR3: TGTGCCAGTAGTATTAAGGGGACAGGGTATTCCGGGGAGCTGTTTTTT. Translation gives CASSIKGTGYSGELFF. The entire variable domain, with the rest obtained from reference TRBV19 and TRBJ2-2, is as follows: DGGITQSPKYLFRKEGQNVTLSCEQNLNHDAMYWYRQDPGQGLRLIYYSQIVNDFQKGDIAEGYSVSREKKESFPLTVTSAQKNPTAFYLCASSIKGTGYSGELFFGEGSRLTVL.

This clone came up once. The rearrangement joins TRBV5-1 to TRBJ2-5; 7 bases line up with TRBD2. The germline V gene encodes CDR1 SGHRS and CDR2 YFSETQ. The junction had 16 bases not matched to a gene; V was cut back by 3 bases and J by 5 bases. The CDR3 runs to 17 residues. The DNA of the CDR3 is TGCGCCAGCAGCTGGGAACCGGGGGGACCTAATATGGAGACCCAGTACTTC. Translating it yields CASSWEPGGPNMETQYF.

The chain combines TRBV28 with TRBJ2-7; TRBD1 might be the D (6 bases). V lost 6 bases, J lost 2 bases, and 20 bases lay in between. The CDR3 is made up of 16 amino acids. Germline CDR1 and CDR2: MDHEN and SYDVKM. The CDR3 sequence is CASSHLDSLSTYEQYF. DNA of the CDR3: TGTGCCAGCAGCCACCTGGACAGCCTTTCAACCTACGAGCAGTACTTC.

This CDR3 reads CATNRWQTNTGELFF. CDR3 nucleotides: TGTGCCACCAACCGATGGCAGACCAACACCGGGGAGCTGTTTTTT. The J gene is TRBJ2-2, the V gene TRBV27; D not certain. This CDR3 comprises 15 residues. V gave up 10 bases and J gave up 2 bases, with 17 bases separating them. Germline loops: CDR1 MNHEY, CDR2 SMNVEV (reference sequence).

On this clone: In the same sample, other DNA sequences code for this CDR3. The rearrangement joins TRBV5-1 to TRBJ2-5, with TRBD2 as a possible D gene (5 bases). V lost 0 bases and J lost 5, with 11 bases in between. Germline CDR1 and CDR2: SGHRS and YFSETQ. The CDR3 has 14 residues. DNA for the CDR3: TGCGCCAGCAGCTTGGCGCCAGGCGGGGAGACCCAGTACTTC. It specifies CASSLAPGGETQYF.

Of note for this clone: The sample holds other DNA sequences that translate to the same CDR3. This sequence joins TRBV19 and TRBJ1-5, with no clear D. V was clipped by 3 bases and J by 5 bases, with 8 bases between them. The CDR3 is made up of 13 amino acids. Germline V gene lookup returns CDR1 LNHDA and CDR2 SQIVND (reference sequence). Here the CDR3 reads CASSMGRDQPQHF. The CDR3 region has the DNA TGTGCCAGTAGTATGGGAAGAGATCAGCCCCAGCATTTT.

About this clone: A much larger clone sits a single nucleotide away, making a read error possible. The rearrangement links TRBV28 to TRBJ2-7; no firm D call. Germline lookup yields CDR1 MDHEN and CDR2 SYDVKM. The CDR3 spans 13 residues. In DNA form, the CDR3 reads TGTGCCGGCAGATCCCCGAGACCAGACGAGCAGTACTTC. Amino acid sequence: CAGRSPRPDEQYF.

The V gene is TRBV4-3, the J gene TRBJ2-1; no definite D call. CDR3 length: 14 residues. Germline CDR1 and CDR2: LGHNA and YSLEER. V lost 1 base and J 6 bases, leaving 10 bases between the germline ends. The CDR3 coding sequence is TGCGCCAGCAGCCAAGTCGACTGGAGCAATGAGCAGTTCTTC. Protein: CASSQVDWSNEQFF.

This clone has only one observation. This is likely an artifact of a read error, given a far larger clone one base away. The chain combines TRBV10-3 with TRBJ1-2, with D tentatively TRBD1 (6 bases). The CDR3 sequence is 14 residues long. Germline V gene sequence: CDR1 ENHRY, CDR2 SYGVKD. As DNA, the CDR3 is TGTGCCAGCAGTACAGAGGGAGGGGGCTATGGCTACACCTTC. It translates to CASSTEGGGYGYTF.

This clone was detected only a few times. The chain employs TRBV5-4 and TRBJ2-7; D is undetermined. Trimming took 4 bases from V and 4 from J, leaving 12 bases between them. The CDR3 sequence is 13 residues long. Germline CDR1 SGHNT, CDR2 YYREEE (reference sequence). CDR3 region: CASSPGPLYEQYF. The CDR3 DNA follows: TGTGCCAGCAGCCCTGGACCTTTATACGAGCAGTACTTC. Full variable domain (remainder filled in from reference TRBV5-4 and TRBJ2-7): ETGVTQSPTHLIKTRGQQVTLRCSSQSGHNTVSWYQQALGQGPQFIFQYYREEENGRGNFPPRFSGLQFPNYSSELNVNALELDDSALYLCASSPGPLYEQYFGPGTRLTVT.

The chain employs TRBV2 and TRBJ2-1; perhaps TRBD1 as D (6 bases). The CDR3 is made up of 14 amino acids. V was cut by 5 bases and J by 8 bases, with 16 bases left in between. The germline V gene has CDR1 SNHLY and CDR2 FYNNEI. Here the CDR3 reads CASSWRRGTDEQFF. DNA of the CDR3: TGTGCCAGCAGTTGGCGTAGGGGGACCGATGAGCAGTTCTTC.